This T cell receptor (beta chain) was captured in a study of cytomegalovirus exposure and HLA in healthy donors. For the study at large: About 83 million unique TCRs from HLA-typed donors made up an early data release. Study outcomes and limitations: Some V segments, including TRBV6-2 and TRBV6-3, were excluded as indistinguishable.

The PCR made use of 60 Vbeta and 13 Jbeta primers. The data were produced by immunoSEQ multiplex PCR, yet TCRdb's version contains in-frame clones alone and is incomplete. The table lists 100,000 or so clones, around 85% of them singletons. A remark on this clone: What it recognizes is unknown.

The germline CDR1 and CDR2 sequences are ENHRY and SYGVKD. The CDR3 length is 15 residues. Trimming took 2 bases from V and 2 from J, leaving 11 bases between them. This sequence joins TRBV10-3 and TRBJ2-3, with D maybe TRBD2 (6 bases). This TCR came from a man aged 30-40 years in good health and CMV-seropositive. Sequenced sample: PBMCs. The CDR3 region is CAISETTGVTDTQYF. CDR3 coding DNA: TGTGCCATCAGTGAGACCACGGGGGTCACAGATACGCAGTATTTT.